The rows below give T cell receptor beta chains drawn from one sample of a study of human T cells and chemical hapten exposure. TCRdb processed the RACE reads anew with MiXCR; each CDR3 protein has one entry. The data hold approximately 45,000 distinct CDR3 sequences, with 3.5% to 4.5% observed a single time. The sequencing sample was made of whole blood. The receptors were gathered from a female donor in good health. Some clones in this sample may be carry-over from other donors' samples. The CDR3 runs from the conserved cysteine through the conserved F or W. Each record gives: J gene, V gene, D gene, clone size, CDR3 DNA, CDR3 protein. D genes are given only for firm matches. The size field is filled for only some rows; it gives once, few, many or a size class.

>TRBJ2-7|TRBV5-1|TRBD2|many
TGCGCCAGCAGCTGGGAGGGGCACCCCTCCGCCGAGCAGTACTTC
CASSWEGHPSAEQYF
>TRBJ2-2|TRBV29-1|.|many
TGCAGCGTTGAACTGGGGAGGAACACCGGGGAGCTGTTTTTT
CSVELGRNTGELFF
>TRBJ2-1|TRBV5-1|.|many
TGCGCCAGCAGCTTGGATATCGGGAAACGGCAGATCAATGAGCAGTTCTTC
CASSLDIGKRQINEQFF
>TRBJ1-1|TRBV20-1|TRBD1|many
TGCAGTGCAAGGGACAGCTCTTCCGTGAACACTGAAGCTTTCTTT
CSARDSSSVNTEAFF
>TRBJ2-2|TRBV5-1|TRBD1|.
TGCGCCAGCAGCTTCACAGGGGCGAACACCGGGGAGCTGTTTTTT
CASSFTGANTGELFF
>TRBJ1-1|TRBV11-1|.|few
TGTGCCAGCAGCTTATTCCGGGGGGCTGAAGCTTTCTTT
CASSLFRGAEAFF
>TRBJ2-3|TRBV6-6|TRBD2|many
TGTGCCAGCAGTTACTCGATTTCGGGAGGGCAGTATTTT
CASSYSISGGQYF
>TRBJ1-4|TRBV2|TRBD1|.
TGTGCCAGCAGTAGCGGGACAGGGGGTGAAAAACTGTTTTTT
CASSSGTGGEKLFF
>TRBJ2-1|TRBV5-4|TRBD1|many
TGTGCCAGCAGCTGGCGGACAGGGGGCTTAAGGGACAATGAGCAGTTCTTC
CASSWRTGGLRDNEQFF
>TRBJ1-5|TRBV3-1|.|many
TGTGCCAGCAGCCCGAGGAGCTTCAATCAGCCCCAGCATTTT
CASSPRSFNQPQHF